This T cell receptor beta chain emerged from a study of T-cell memory formation after mild COVID-19. TCRdb re-derived calls from the 5' RACE reads in MiXCR, one entry per CDR3 protein. In the table there are approximately 180,000 distinct CDR3 sequences, 15% to 20% of which are singletons. This clonotype was observed a handful of times. With 6 bases removed from V and 0 bases from J, the gap between germline ends came to 8 bases. Germline V gene lookup returns CDR1 SGHTA and CDR2 FQGTGA. CDR3 length equals 13 residues. This sequence originates from an adult woman who had mild COVID-19 (a few samples of this study predate the infection). Cell type and time point are not known. This chain links TRBV7-3 with TRBJ1-1; no clear D gene. Sequenced material: PBMCs or a T cell subset sorted from them (not recorded which). CDR3 region: CASRLSLNTEAFF. CDR3 nucleotides: TGTGCCAGCAGGTTGTCCCTGAACACTGAAGCTTTCTTT.